The text below deals with one T cell receptor (beta chain). This entry comes from a study of CD8+ T cells in alopecia areata. TCR sequencing used cDNA made by reverse transcription of extracted RNA. The assay was immunoSEQ multiplex PCR, and TCRdb's table has in-frame clones only and misses some. The sample contains about 120,000 clones, 53% of which appear only once. Treatment meaning: oral pan-JAK inhibitor, 5-10 mg twice daily. V gave up 3 bases and J gave up 0 bases, with 6 bases separating them. The CDR3 runs 15 residues. Per the germline V gene, CDR1 is MNHEY and CDR2 is SVGAGI. The source was CD4+ T cells sorted from blood, collected at week 4, from a patient treated with tofacitinib. The receptor comes from a human donor with alopecia areata. V gene TRBV6-5 combines with J gene TRBJ1-6, with D perhaps matching TRBD1 (5 bases). This chain's CDR3 is CASSYGGSYNSPLHF. CDR3 coding DNA: TGTGCCAGCAGTTATGGGGGCTCCTATAATTCACCCCTCCACTTT.